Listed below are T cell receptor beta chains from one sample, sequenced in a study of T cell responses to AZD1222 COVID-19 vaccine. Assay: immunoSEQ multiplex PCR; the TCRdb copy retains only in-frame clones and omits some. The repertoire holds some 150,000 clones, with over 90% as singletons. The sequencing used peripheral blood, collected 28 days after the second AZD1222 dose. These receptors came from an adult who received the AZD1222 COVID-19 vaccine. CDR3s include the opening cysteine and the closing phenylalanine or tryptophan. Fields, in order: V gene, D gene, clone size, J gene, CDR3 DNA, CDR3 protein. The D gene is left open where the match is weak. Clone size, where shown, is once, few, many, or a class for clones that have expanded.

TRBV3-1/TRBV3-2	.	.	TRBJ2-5	TGTGCCAGCAGCATGTCCGGGACGGCAGCGGCCCAGACCCAGTACTTC	CASSMSGTAAAQTQYF
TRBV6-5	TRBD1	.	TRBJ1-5	TGTGCCAGCAGTTACAGACAGGGGGCGCGAGGTCAGCCCCAGCATTTT	CASSYRQGARGQPQHF
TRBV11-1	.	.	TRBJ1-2	TGTGCCAGCAGCTTAAGAGGGGCTCGAGCTAACTATGGCTACACCTTC	CASSLRGARANYGYTF
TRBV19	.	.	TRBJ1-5	TGTGCCAGTAGTATAGCCGACCTTTTGGCGCAGCCCCAGCATTTT	CASSIADLLAQPQHF
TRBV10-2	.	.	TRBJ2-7	TGCGCCAGCAGGGATAGCGGACACTCCTACGAGCAGTACTTC	CASRDSGHSYEQYF
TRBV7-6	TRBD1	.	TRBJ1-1	TGTGCCAGCAGCTTAGCCGGGACAGCGCTTGAAGCTTTCTTT	CASSLAGTALEAFF
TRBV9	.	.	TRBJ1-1	TGTGCCAGCAGCTCGGGGTGGGCCTGGGGAAGGGGCACTGAAGCTTTCTTT	CASSSGWAWGRGTEAFF
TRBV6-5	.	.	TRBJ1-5	TGTGCCAGCAGTTACCCCCAGGACGGTAATCAGCCCCAGCATTTT	CASSYPQDGNQPQHF
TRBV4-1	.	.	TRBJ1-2	TGCGCCAGCAGCCAAAGCCAAGTCTTCTTCTATGGCTACACCTTC	CASSQSQVFFYGYTF
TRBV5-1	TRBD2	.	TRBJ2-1	TGCGCCAGCAGCTTCACATCCGGGACTAGCGGGGTAGAGCAGTTCTTC	CASSFTSGTSGVEQFF
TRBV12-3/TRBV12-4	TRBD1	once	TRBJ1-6	TGTGCCAGCAGTAGACAGGGAAGTTCACCCCTCCACTTT	CASSRQGSSPLHF
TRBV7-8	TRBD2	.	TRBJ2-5	TGTGCCAGCAGCCCGGGGGGGCGAACGGAGACCCAGTACTTC	CASSPGGRTETQYF
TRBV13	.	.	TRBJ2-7	TGTGCCAGCAGCTTTCAGGGGATCAACTACGAGCAGTACTTC	CASSFQGINYEQYF
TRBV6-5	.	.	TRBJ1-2	TGTGCCAGCAGTTACCCCGGGGTCGGCTACACCTTC	CASSYPGVGYTF
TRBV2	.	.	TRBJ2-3	TGTGCCAGCAGGGATCGACCCCGAAGCACAGATACGCAGTATTTT	CASRDRPRSTDTQYF
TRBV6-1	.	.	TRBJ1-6	TGTGCCAGCAGTGAATATGGGGAATCCTATAATTCACCCCTCCACTTT	CASSEYGESYNSPLHF
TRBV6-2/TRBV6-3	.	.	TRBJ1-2	TGTGCCAGCAGCAACCGACGGAGGGGAGACTATGGCTACACCTTC	CASSNRRRGDYGYTF
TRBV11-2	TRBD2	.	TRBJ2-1	TGTGCCAGCAGCTTAGGACTAGCGACTCCCTACAATGAGCAGTTCTTC	CASSLGLATPYNEQFF